What follows describes a single T cell receptor beta chain. No antigen is known for it. Produced via immunoSEQ multiplex PCR; TCRdb's table is partial and in-frame only. The sample holds approximately 840,000 clones, 96% seen once. This specimen belongs to a study of shared clonotypes between healthy human individuals. Study-level points and caveats: Sorted-subset samples were not fully sequenced, rarefaction indicated. Only a few donors were included, so the genetic and exposure-history diversity represented was limited.

The V end lost 6 bases, the J end lost 2 bases, and 11 bases lay between the germline ends. This CDR3 comprises 14 residues. In germline, CDR1 is MNHEY, CDR2 SMNVEV (reference sequence). Terminally differentiated effector memory CD45RA+ cells were excluded from the naive CD8 cells, which were CD45RO-negative and positively selected for CCR7. All of the donors resided in Nashville, Tennessee, and each was a Caucasian adult. The sample comprised naive CD8+ T cells sorted from blood. This chain links TRBV27 with TRBJ1-5; D is perhaps TRBD1 (5 bases). The TCR comes from a man younger than 40 in good health. CDR3 coding DNA: TGTGCCAGCAGGTCAGGGTCTGGCAATCAGCCCCAGCATTTT. Encoded protein: CASRSGSGNQPQHF.